Below, 24 T cell receptor beta chains from the same sample are listed, as sequenced in a study of T-cell reconstitution after alpha-beta-depleted transplantation in children. Unique molecular identifiers featured in how the TCRbeta library was prepared. TCRdb recomputed calls from the PCR reads with MiXCR, one row per CDR3 protein. The data contain more than 400,000 distinct CDR3 sequences, 11% of them singletons. Sequences were derived from PBMCs, mostly from graft donor cells, sampled 180 days after TCRalphabeta/CD19-depleted stem cell transplant. All receptors come from a female patient aged 2-9 years who had a stem cell transplant for aplastic anemia, so the T cells may come from the graft donor.

The chain carries TRBV27 and TRBJ2-1; TRBD1 might be the D (6 bases). The CDR3 runs 15 residues. In germline, CDR1 is MNHEY, CDR2 SMNVEV (reference sequence). V was trimmed by 10 bases and J by 4 bases, leaving 20 bases between them. CDR3 nucleotide sequence: TGTGCCATCTCTCGGCGGGCAGGGGAATACAATGAGCAGTTCTTC. This encodes CAISRRAGEYNEQFF.

This clonotype was seen a few times. The chain is built from TRBV7-6 and TRBJ1-5; no clear D gene. Per germline, CDR1 SGHVS and CDR2 FNYEAQ. Trimming shortened V by 1 base and J by 2 bases, and 9 bases separated the two germline ends. The length of the CDR3 is 15 residues. For the CDR3, the DNA is TGTGCCAGCAGCTTAGGAGTTTTTGGCAATCAGCCCCAGCATTTT. Translating gives CASSLGVFGNQPQHF.

This chain joins TRBV21-1 and TRBJ2-4; the D call TRBD1 from the table was never checked on the DNA. TRBV21-1 is a documented pseudogene. CDR3 length equals 18 residues. The DNA of the CDR3 is TGTGCCAGTAGCTCTCGCTCGAGGGGGGGTCTAGCCAAAAACATTCAGTACTTC. Translating gives CASSSRSRGGLAKNIQYF.

This clonotype was observed a handful of times. The CDR3 DNA reads as TGCAGTGCTAGGCCCCGGACGGAGTACGAGCAGTACTTC. Protein sequence: CSARPRTEYEQYF. The V and J genes are TRBV20-1 and TRBJ2-7; D gene ambiguous. V was trimmed by 3 bases and J by 4 bases, leaving 13 bases between them. Germline lookup yields CDR1 DFQATT and CDR2 SNEGSKA (reference sequence). This CDR3 is 13 amino acids long.

The table lists this clonotype with a few counts. The rearrangement links TRBV4-3 to TRBJ1-2; no clear D gene. Trimming took off 1 base at V and 0 bases at J, with 9 bases between the two ends. The CDR3 consists of 15 residues. Germline values: CDR1 LGHNA, CDR2 YSLEER. CDR3 sequence (DNA): TGCGCCAGCAGCCAAGGCCGTTTTCCTAACTATGGCTACACCTTC. Protein product: CASSQGRFPNYGYTF.

This chain links TRBV20-1 with TRBJ2-1, with TRBD2 matching 10 bases. This CDR3 has 15 residues. V lost 6 bases to trimming and J lost 6 bases; unmatched junction nucleotides: 11. CDR1 and CDR2 from the germline V gene are DFQATT and SNEGSKA (reference sequence). CDR3 region: CSAHILAGVGNEQFF. CDR3 DNA: TGCAGTGCGCATATCCTAGCGGGAGTCGGCAATGAGCAGTTCTTC.

This chain uses TRBV10-3 with TRBJ2-2; the match to TRBD2 covers 13 bases. V was pared by 6 bases and J by 3 bases, with 10 bases of the junction left unmatched. There are 18 residues in the CDR3. Germline lookup yields CDR1 ENHRY and CDR2 SYGVKD. The CDR3 loop reads CAISPRTSGSIDTGELFF. For the CDR3, the DNA is TGTGCCATCAGCCCCCGGACTAGCGGGAGTATCGACACCGGGGAGCTGTTTTTT.

This clonotype was counted a few times. This chain links TRBV20-1 with TRBJ1-2; 7 nucleotides match TRBD1. Germline V gene lookup returns CDR1 DFQATT and CDR2 SNEGSKA (reference sequence). Losses at the gene ends were 6 bases for V and 0 bases for J; bases not matched to a gene: 10. The CDR3 covers 15 residues. The CDR3 here is CSARDSADPNYGYTF. DNA of the CDR3: TGCAGTGCCAGGGACAGTGCGGACCCTAACTATGGCTACACCTTC.

The rearrangement links TRBV6-1 to TRBJ2-3; D uncertain. The germline V gene encodes CDR1 MNHNS and CDR2 SASEGT. V gave up 6 bases and J gave up 0 bases, with 16 bases separating them. There are 16 residues in the CDR3. For the CDR3, the DNA is TGTGCCAGCAGCCCCGGGTGGGTGGGGAGCACAGATACGCAGTATTTT. Translating it yields CASSPGWVGSTDTQYF.

This chain connects TRBV5-1 to TRBJ1-1, with 7 bases that match TRBD1. The CDR3 contains 17 residues. Germline assignment: CDR1 SGHRS and CDR2 YFSETQ. Trimming took 2 bases from V and 5 from J; bases not matched to a gene: 15. CDR3 DNA sequence: TGCGCCAGCAGCTTCGGCGGACAGGAAAGATTAAGTACTGAAGCTTTCTTT. Translating gives CASSFGGQERLSTEAFF.

This clonotype was counted a few times. V is TRBV7-7 and J is TRBJ2-7; 9 positions match TRBD1. The CDR3 contains 15 residues. V shed 4 bases and J 3 bases; nucleotides not matched to a gene: 7. Per germline, CDR1 SSHAT and CDR2 FNYEAQ (reference sequence). The CDR3 nucleotides are TGTGCCAGCAGCTCGGGGACAGGGTCCATCTACGAGCAGTACTTC. It is translated as CASSSGTGSIYEQYF. The full variable domain, in which reference TRBV7-7 and TRBJ2-7 provide the parts outside the CDR3, is GAGVSQSPRYKVTKRGQDVTLRCDPISSHATLYWYQQALGQGPEFLTYFNYEAQPDKSGLPSDRFSAERPEGSISTLTIQRTEQRDSAMYRCASSSGTGSIYEQYFGPGTRLTVT.

This chain joins TRBV7-2 and TRBJ1-5; D is possibly TRBD1 (5 bases). Germline V CDR1 and CDR2: SGHTA, FQGNSA. Trimming stripped 0 bases from V and 2 bases from J, with 8 bases between. This CDR3 comprises 15 residues. DNA of the CDR3: TGTGCCAGCAGCTTAGCCCGGGGGGGCAATCAGCCCCAGCATTTT. It yields the protein CASSLARGGNQPQHF.

This clonotype was seen more than once but under ten times. V usage is TRBV27 and J usage is TRBJ1-2; D gene ambiguous. This CDR3 is built from 13 residues. The V and J ends lost 6 bases and 4 bases respectively, with 12 bases between them. Germline CDR1 is MNHEY and CDR2 is SMNVEV (reference sequence). CDR3 DNA sequence: TGTGCCAGCAGACCTACCGGTGCCTATGGCTACACCTTC. It specifies CASRPTGAYGYTF.

This chain joins TRBV4-3 and TRBJ2-1; 10 bases align to TRBD2. Per germline, CDR1 LGHNA and CDR2 YSLEER. V shed 1 base and J 2 bases; nucleotides not matched to a gene: 11. This CDR3 contains 19 residues. The CDR3 sequence: CASSQVLWASGSPYNEQFF. DNA of the CDR3: TGCGCCAGCAGCCAAGTTTTATGGGCTAGCGGGAGTCCCTACAATGAGCAGTTCTTC.

The chain combines TRBV7-2 with TRBJ1-2, with 8 positions matching TRBD1. Germline CDR1 reads SGHTA; CDR2 reads FQGNSA. The CDR3 extends over 14 amino acids. Trimming at V came to 5 bases and at J to 7 bases, leaving 9 bases not matched to a gene. The CDR3 here is CASSRQGKGSGYTF. CDR3 coding DNA: TGTGCCAGCAGCAGACAGGGGAAGGGCAGTGGCTACACCTTC.

The V and J genes are TRBV4-3 and TRBJ2-1; 10 bases align to TRBD2. There are 16 residues in the CDR3. Germline trimming cut 2 bases from V and 5 bases from J; bases unmatched to any gene: 6. From germline, CDR1 is LGHNA and CDR2 YSLEER. The CDR3 DNA reads as TGCGCCAGCAGCCAATCCGGGACTAGCGCCCACAATGAGCAGTTCTTC. Translated: CASSQSGTSAHNEQFF.

In this sample, this clonotype turned up a few times. V is TRBV5-1 and J is TRBJ2-2, with 7 nucleotides matching TRBD2. Germline CDR1 is SGHRS and CDR2 is YFSETQ. CDR3 length: 15 amino acids. J was trimmed by 4 bases and V by 2 bases; bases with no gene match: 5. This CDR3 reads CASSLPTGGTGELFF. DNA of the CDR3: TGCGCCAGCAGCTTACCTACGGGAGGCACCGGGGAGCTGTTTTTT.

V and J are TRBV29-1 and TRBJ1-1; D perhaps matches TRBD1 (5 bases). Germline CDR1 and CDR2: SQVTM and ANQGSEA. The CDR3 is 13 residues long. CDR3 sequence reads: CSGGIREGTEAFF. The DNA for the CDR3 is TGCAGTGGGGGGATCAGGGAAGGCACTGAAGCTTTCTTT. Full variable domain (outside the CDR3, taken from reference TRBV29-1 and TRBJ1-1): SAVISQKPSRDICQRGTSLTIQCQVDSQVTMMFWYRQQPGQSLTLIATANQGSEATYESGFVIDKFPISRPNLTFSTLTVSNMSPEDSSIYLCSGGIREGTEAFFGQGTRLTVV.

This clonotype was observed a handful of times. The chain couples TRBV12-3 or TRBV12-4 to TRBJ1-2; D is unresolved. The CDR3 has 13 amino acids. V dropped 3 bases and J dropped 4 bases, with 9 bases sitting between them. CDR3 in DNA: TGTGCCAGCAGTTTTAGGGTAGGCTATGGCTACACCTTC. Translating it yields CASSFRVGYGYTF.

The rearrangement uses TRBV10-3 and TRBJ2-4; 11 bases line up with TRBD1. The CDR3 sequence is 17 residues long. Trimming removed 5 bases from V and 0 bases from J; junction bases left unmatched: 6. The germline CDR1 and CDR2 sequences are ENHRY and SYGVKD. CDR3 sequence reads: CAISPGQGGRAKNIQYF. The CDR3 coding sequence is TGTGCCATCAGTCCGGGACAGGGGGGTCGAGCCAAAAACATTCAGTACTTC.

This rearrangement joins TRBV7-2 to TRBJ2-3; 8 nucleotides match TRBD1. V was clipped by 1 base and J by 7 bases; unmatched bases: 4. Germline CDR1 SGHTA, CDR2 FQGNSA. The CDR3 extends over 14 amino acids. The CDR3: CASSLVAGGNTQYF. The CDR3 coding sequence is TGTGCCAGCAGCTTAGTGGCAGGGGGCAATACGCAGTATTTT.

In its sample, this clonotype was seen many times. J is TRBJ2-1 and V is TRBV20-1; tentative D call: TRBD2 (5 bases). The germline V gene has CDR1 DFQATT and CDR2 SNEGSKA (reference sequence). The CDR3 spans 16 residues. V gave up 5 bases and J gave up 0 bases, with 17 bases separating them. DNA for the CDR3: TGCAGTGCTTGGCACGGAGGATCGAGCTCCTACAATGAGCAGTTCTTC. Residues: CSAWHGGSSSYNEQFF.

J is TRBJ2-3 and V is TRBV9; possibly TRBD1 or TRBD2 for D (5 bases each). This CDR3 is 14 amino acids long. Germline CDR1 reads SGDLS; CDR2 reads YYNGEE. V gave up 2 bases and J gave up 3 bases, with 10 bases separating them. The CDR3 DNA is TGTGCCAGCAGCGTGGGACCAGAAACAGATACGCAGTATTTT. Amino acids: CASSVGPETDTQYF.

CDR3 in amino acids: CASRDPGEKLFF. The CDR3 nucleotides are TGTGCCAGCAGGGACCCCGGGGAAAAACTGTTTTTT. The chain couples TRBV6-5 to TRBJ1-4; the D is unclear. V lost 6 bases to trimming and J lost 8 bases, with 10 bases between them. Germline-derived CDR1 and CDR2 are MNHEY and SVGAGI. The CDR3 length is 12 residues.